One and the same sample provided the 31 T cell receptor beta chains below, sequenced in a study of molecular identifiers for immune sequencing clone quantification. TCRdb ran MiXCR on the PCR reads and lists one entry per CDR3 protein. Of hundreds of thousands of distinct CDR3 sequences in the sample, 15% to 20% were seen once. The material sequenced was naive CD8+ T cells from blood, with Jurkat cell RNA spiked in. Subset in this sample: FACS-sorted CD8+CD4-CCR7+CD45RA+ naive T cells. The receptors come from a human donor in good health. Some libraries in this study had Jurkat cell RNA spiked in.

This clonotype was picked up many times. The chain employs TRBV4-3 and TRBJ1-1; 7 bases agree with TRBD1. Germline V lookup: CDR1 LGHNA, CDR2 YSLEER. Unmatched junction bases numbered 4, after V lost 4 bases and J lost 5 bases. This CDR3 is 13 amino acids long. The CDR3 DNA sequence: TGCGCCAGCAGCCCGACAGGGCATACTGAAGCTTTCTTT. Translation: CASSPTGHTEAFF.

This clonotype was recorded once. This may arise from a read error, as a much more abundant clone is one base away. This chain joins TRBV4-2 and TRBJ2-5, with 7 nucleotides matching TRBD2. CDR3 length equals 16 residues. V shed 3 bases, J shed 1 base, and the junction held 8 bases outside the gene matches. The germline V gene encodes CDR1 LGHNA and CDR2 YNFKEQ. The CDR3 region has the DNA TGTGCCAGCAGCCAGCTGGGGACGGGGGGCCAAGAGACCCAGTACTTC. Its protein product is CASSQLGTGGQETQYF.

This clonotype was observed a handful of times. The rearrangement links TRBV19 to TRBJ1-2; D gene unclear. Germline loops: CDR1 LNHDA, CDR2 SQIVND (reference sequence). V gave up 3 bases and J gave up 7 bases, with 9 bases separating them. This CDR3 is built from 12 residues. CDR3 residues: CASSISVVGYTF. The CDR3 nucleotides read TGTGCCAGTAGTATCTCGGTGGTTGGCTACACCTTC.

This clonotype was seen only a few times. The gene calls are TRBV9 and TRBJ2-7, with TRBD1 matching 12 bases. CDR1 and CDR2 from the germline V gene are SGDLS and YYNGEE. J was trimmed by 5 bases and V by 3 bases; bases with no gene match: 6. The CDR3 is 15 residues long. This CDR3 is CASSARDRGPHEQYF. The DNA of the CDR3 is TGTGCCAGCAGCGCAAGGGACAGGGGGCCCCACGAGCAGTACTTC.

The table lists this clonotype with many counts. The CDR3 loop is CASSFRTGTYEQYF. In DNA, the CDR3 is TGTGCCAGCAGCTTTCGGACGGGAACCTACGAGCAGTACTTC. V is TRBV7-8 and J is TRBJ2-7, with D perhaps TRBD2 (5 bases). Trimming left V 3 bases short and J 2 bases short, with 11 bases between. The CDR3 has 14 amino acids. CDR1 and CDR2 from the germline V gene are SGHVS and FQNEAQ.

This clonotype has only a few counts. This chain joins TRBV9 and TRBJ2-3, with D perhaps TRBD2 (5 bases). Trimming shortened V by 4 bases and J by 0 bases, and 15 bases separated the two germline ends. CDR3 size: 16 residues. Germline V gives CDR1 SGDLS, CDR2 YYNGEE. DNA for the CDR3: TGTGCCAGCAGCACCGGAGCGGCACTAAGCACAGATACGCAGTATTTT. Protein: CASSTGAALSTDTQYF. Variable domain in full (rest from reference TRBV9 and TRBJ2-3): DSGVTQTPKHLITATGQRVTLRCSPRSGDLSVYWYQQSLDQGLQFLIQYYNGEERAKGNILERFSAQQFPDLHSELNLSSLELGDSALYFCASSTGAALSTDTQYFGPGTRLTVL.

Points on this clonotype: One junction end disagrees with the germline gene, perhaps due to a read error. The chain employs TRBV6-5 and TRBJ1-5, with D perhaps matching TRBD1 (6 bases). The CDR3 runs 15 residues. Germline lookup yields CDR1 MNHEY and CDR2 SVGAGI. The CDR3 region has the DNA TGTGCCGGCAGCCCACAGGGACCTAGCAATCAGCCCCAGCATTTT. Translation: CAGSPQGPSNQPQHF.

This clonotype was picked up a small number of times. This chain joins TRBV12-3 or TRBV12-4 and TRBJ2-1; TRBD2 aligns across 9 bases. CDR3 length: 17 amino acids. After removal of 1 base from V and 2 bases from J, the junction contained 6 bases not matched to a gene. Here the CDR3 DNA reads TGTGCCAGCAGTTTAGACGTAGCGGGGGCCGCCTACAATGAGCAGTTCTTC. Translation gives CASSLDVAGAAYNEQFF.

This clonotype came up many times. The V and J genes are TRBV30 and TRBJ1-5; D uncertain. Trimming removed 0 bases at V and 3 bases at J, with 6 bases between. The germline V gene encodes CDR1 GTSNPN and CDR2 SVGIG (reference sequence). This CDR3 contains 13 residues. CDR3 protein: CAWSVHPNQPQHF. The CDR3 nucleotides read TGTGCCTGGAGTGTACATCCCAATCAGCCCCAGCATTTT.

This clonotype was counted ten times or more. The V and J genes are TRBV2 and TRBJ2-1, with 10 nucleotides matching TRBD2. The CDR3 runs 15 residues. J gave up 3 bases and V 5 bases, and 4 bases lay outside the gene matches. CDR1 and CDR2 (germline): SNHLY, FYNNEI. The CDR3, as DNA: TGTGCCAGCAGTCCGGGACTAGCGCTCTACAATGAGCAGTTCTTC. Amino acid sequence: CASSPGLALYNEQFF.

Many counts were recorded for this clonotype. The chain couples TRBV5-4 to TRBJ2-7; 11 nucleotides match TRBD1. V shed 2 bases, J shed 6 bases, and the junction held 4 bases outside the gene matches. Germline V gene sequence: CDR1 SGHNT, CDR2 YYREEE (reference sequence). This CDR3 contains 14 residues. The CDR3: CASSFGTGGREQYF. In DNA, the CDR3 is TGTGCCAGCAGCTTCGGGACAGGGGGGCGCGAGCAGTACTTC.

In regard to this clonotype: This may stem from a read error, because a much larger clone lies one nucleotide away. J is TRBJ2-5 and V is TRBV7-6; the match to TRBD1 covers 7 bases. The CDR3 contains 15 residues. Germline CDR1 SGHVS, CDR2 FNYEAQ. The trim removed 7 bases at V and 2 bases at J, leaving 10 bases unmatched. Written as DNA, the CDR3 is TGTGCCAGCAACTCGAGGGGCAGGGGGCAAGAGACCCAGTACTTC. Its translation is CASNSRGRGQETQYF.

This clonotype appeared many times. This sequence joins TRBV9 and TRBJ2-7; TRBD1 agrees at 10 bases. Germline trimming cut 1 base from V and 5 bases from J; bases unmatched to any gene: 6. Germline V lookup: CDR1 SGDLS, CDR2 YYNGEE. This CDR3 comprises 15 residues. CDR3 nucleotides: TGTGCCAGCAGCGTAAGGGACAGGGGTAAAGACGAGCAGTACTTC. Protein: CASSVRDRGKDEQYF.

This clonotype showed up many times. The CDR3, as DNA: TGCGCCAGCAGTGAGTCTTGGACACAAGATGAAGCTTTCTTT. As protein: CASSESWTQDEAFF. This chain connects TRBV10-2 to TRBJ1-1; maybe TRBD1 (5 bases). V lost 0 bases and J 7 bases, leaving 12 bases between the germline ends. The CDR3 runs 14 residues. Germline lookup yields CDR1 WSHSY and CDR2 SAAADI.

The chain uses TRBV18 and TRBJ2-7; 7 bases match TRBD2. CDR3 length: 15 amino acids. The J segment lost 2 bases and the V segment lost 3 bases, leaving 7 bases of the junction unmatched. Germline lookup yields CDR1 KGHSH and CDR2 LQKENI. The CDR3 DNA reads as TGTGCCAGCTCACCCCCGGCTAGCGGCACCTACGAGCAGTACTTC. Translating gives CASSPPASGTYEQYF.

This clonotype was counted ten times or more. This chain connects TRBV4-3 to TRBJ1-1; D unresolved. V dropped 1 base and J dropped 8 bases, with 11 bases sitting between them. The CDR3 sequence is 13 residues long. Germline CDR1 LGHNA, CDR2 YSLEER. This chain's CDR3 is CASSQVTSGEAFF. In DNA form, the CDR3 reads TGCGCCAGCAGCCAAGTTACGTCGGGGGAAGCTTTCTTT.

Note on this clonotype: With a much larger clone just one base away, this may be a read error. The CDR3 coding sequence is TGTGCCAGCAGCTTAGCGCATGGGGGCTCACCCCCCCACTTT. Translating gives CASSLAHGGSPPHF. The V gene is TRBV7-9, the J gene TRBJ1-6; D perhaps matches TRBD1 (6 bases). Per germline, CDR1 SEHNR and CDR2 FQNEAQ (reference sequence). The CDR3 totals 14 residues.

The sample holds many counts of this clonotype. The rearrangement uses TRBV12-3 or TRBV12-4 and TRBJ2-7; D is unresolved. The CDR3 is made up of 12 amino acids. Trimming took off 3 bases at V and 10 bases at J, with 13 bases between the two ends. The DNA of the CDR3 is TGTGCCAGCAGTTTTGGACCCGAGGAACAGTACTTC. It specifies CASSFGPEEQYF.

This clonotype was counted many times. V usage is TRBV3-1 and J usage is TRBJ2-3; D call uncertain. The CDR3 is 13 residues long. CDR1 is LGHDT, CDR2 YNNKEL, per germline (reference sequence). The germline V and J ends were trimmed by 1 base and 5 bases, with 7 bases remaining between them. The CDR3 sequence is CASSQAPGDTQYF. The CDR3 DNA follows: TGTGCCAGCAGCCAAGCCCCCGGAGATACGCAGTATTTT.

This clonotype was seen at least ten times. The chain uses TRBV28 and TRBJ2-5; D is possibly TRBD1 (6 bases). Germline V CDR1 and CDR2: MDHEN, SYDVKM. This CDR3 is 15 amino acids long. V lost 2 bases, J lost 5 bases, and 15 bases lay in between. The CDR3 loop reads CASSLNRERLETQYF. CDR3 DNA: TGTGCCAGCAGTTTAAACAGGGAGAGATTGGAGACCCAGTACTTC.

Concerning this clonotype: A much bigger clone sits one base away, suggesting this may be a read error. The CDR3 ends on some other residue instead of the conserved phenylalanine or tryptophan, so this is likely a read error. The CDR3 loop reads CASSLVDRISYNEQFV. CDR3 sequence (DNA): TGTGCCAGCAGCTTGGTGGACAGGATCTCCTACAATGAGCAGTTCGTC. The chain uses TRBV5-5 and TRBJ2-1; the match to TRBD1 covers 7 bases. Losses at the gene ends were 0 bases for V and 0 bases for J; bases not matched to a gene: 3. Germline V gene lookup returns CDR1 SGHKS and CDR2 YYEKEE (reference sequence). This CDR3 contains 16 residues.

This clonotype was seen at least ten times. The CDR3 DNA follows: TGTGCCAGCAGTGAAGGTCTGGGTTTCGCGATGACTGAAGCTTTCTTT. Its translation is CASSEGLGFAMTEAFF. This rearrangement joins TRBV2 to TRBJ1-1; D unclear. From germline, CDR1 is SNHLY and CDR2 FYNNEI. The CDR3 consists of 16 residues. V was cut by 1 base and J by 5 bases, with 17 bases left in between.

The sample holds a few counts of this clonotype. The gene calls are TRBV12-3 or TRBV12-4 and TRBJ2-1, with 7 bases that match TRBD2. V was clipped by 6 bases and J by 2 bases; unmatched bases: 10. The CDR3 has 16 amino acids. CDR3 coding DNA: TGTGCCAGCAGCCCGGGTCTAGCGGAGACCTACAATGAGCAGTTCTTC. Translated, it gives CASSPGLAETYNEQFF.

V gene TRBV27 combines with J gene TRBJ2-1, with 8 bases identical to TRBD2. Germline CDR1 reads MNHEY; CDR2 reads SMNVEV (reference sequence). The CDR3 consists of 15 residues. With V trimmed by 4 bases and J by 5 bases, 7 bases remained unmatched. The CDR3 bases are TGTGCCAGCAGTTACTTTAGCGGGACCAACAATGAGCAGTTCTTC. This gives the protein CASSYFSGTNNEQFF.

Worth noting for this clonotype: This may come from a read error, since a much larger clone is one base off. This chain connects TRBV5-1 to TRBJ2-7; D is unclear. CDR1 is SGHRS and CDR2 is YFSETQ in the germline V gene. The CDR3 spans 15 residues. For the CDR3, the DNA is TGCGCCAGCAGCCGTCAAGAGTGGGGAACCTACGAGCGGTACTTC. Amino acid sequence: CASSRQEWGTYERYF.

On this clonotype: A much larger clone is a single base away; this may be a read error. The CDR3 is CASSPGSGAVYEQYF. CDR3 nucleotide sequence: TGTGCCAGTAGCCCAGGGTCCGGGGCGGTCTACGAGCAGTACTTC. V gene TRBV19 combines with J gene TRBJ2-7; possibly TRBD1 or TRBD2 for D (5 bases each). The germline V gene has CDR1 LNHDA and CDR2 SQIVND (reference sequence). Deletions cut 6 bases from V and 3 bases from J, with 18 bases between. This CDR3 region has 15 residues.

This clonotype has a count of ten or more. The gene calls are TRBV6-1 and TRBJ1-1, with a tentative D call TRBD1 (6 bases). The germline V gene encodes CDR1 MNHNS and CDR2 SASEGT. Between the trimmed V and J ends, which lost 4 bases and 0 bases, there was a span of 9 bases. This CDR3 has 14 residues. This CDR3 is CASSGGQMNTEAFF. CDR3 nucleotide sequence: TGTGCCAGCAGTGGAGGACAGATGAACACTGAAGCTTTCTTT.

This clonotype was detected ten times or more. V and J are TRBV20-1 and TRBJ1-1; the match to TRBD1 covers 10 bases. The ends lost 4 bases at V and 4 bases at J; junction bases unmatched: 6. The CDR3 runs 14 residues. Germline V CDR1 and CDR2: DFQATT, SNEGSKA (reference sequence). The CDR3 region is CSATRQGAGTEAFF. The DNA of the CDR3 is TGCAGTGCTACCCGACAGGGGGCGGGCACTGAAGCTTTCTTT.

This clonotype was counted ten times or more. The CDR3 here is CASSLVGPLDEQYF. The CDR3 DNA sequence: TGTGCCAGCAGCTTAGTCGGGCCCCTCGACGAGCAGTACTTC. J is TRBJ2-7 and V is TRBV7-9; D call uncertain. Trimming stripped 1 base from V and 5 bases from J, with 12 bases between. Germline loops: CDR1 SEHNR, CDR2 FQNEAQ (reference sequence). This CDR3 has 14 amino acids. Looking up the rest from reference TRBV7-9 and TRBJ2-7 gives the full variable domain: DTGVSQNPRHKITKRGQNVTFRCDPISEHNRLYWYRQTLGQGPEFLTYFQNEAQLEKSRLLSDRFSAERPKGSFSTLEIQRTEQGDSAMYLCASSLVGPLDEQYFGPGTRLTVT.

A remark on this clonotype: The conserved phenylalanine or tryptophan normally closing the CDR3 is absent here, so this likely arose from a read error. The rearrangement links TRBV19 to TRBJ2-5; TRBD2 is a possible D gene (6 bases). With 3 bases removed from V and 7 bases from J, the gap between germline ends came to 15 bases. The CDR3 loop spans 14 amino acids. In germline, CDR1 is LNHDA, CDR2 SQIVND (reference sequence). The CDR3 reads CASSISGTRGTQYL. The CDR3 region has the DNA TGTGCCAGTAGTATCTCCGGGACGCGGGGGACCCAGTACCTC.

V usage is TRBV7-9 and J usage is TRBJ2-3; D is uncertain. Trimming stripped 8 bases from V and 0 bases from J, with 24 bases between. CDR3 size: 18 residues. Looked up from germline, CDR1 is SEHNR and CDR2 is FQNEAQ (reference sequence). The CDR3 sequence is CASGPSRYGGMSTDTQYF. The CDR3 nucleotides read TGTGCCAGCGGCCCCTCGCGGTATGGTGGCATGAGCACAGATACGCAGTATTTT.